These 15 T cell receptor beta chains share one sample of origin, sequenced in a study of human T cells and chemical hapten exposure. TCRdb redid the calling of the RACE reads with MiXCR, one entry per CDR3 protein. Of about 120,000 distinct CDR3 sequences listed, 13% were seen once; the top ten hold 2.5% to 3.5%. Stated time point: pre-sensitization, week 0. Treatment described: therapeutic diphenylcyclopropenone sensitization with weekly scalp DPC. The sequenced sample was whole blood, obtained in connection with sensitization to the hapten diphenylcyclopropenone (DPC). These receptors all come from a woman younger than 30 with alopecia areata. Some clones in this sample may be carry-over from other donors' samples.

This clonotype was picked up many times. This chain connects TRBV27 to TRBJ1-6; D is uncertain. V was pared by 8 bases and J by 6 bases, with 14 bases between. The germline V gene has CDR1 MNHEY and CDR2 SMNVEV (reference sequence). The CDR3 loop spans 14 amino acids. CDR3 residues: CASRLGSSNSPLHF. Written as DNA, the CDR3 is TGTGCCAGCCGCCTAGGGTCTTCTAATTCACCCCTCCACTTT.

The CDR3 sequence: CASSPSIRELFF. The CDR3 nucleotides are TGTGCCAGCAGCCCTTCTATCCGGGAGCTGTTTTTT. The chain joins TRBV28 to TRBJ2-2; no firm D call. The CDR3 consists of 12 residues. Germline V lookup: CDR1 MDHEN, CDR2 SYDVKM. V gave up 6 bases and J gave up 9 bases, with 11 bases separating them.

The chain uses TRBV6-6 and TRBJ1-5, with D perhaps matching TRBD1 (6 bases). V was clipped by 0 bases and J by 7 bases, with 16 bases between them. The CDR3 has 16 residues. The V gene's germline CDR1 is MNHNY and CDR2 SVGAGI (reference sequence). CDR3 region: CASSYSSGGAGQPQHF. CDR3 nucleotides: TGTGCCAGCAGTTACTCGTCGGGGGGCGCAGGCCAGCCCCAGCATTTT.

The J gene is TRBJ1-2, the V gene TRBV28, with D perhaps matching TRBD1 (5 bases). The germline V and J ends were trimmed by 2 bases and 8 bases, with 12 bases remaining between them. Germline values: CDR1 MDHEN, CDR2 SYDVKM. This CDR3 has 13 amino acids. The CDR3 nucleotides are TGTGCCAGCAGTTTACCCGGGACGAGGGGCTACACCTTC. This encodes CASSLPGTRGYTF.

This clonotype was counted ten times or more. This chain uses TRBV24-1 with TRBJ1-1; perhaps TRBD1 as D (6 bases). The CDR3 runs 19 residues. Trimming cost V 1 base and J 1 base, with 21 bases left between them. Germline lookup yields CDR1 KGHDR and CDR2 SFDVKD. CDR3 coding DNA: TGTGCCACCAGTGATTTTCCGACTCCTCGACAGGTCCAGAACACTGAAGCTTTCTTT. Protein: CATSDFPTPRQVQNTEAFF.

The chain is built from TRBV9 and TRBJ2-1; a weak D match, TRBD2 (6 bases). V was cut by 4 bases and J by 2 bases, with 13 bases left in between. The germline CDR1 and CDR2 sequences are SGDLS and YYNGEE. The CDR3 is 15 amino acids. The DNA of the CDR3 is TGTGCCAGCAGCCCGGATAGCGGTCCCTACAATGAGCAGTTCTTC. It encodes CASSPDSGPYNEQFF. Full variable domain (rest looked up from reference TRBV9 and TRBJ2-1): DSGVTQTPKHLITATGQRVTLRCSPRSGDLSVYWYQQSLDQGLQFLIQYYNGEERAKGNILERFSAQQFPDLHSELNLSSLELGDSALYFCASSPDSGPYNEQFFGPGTRLTVL.

This clonotype occurred many times. In DNA form, the CDR3 reads TGTGCCAGCAGCTTACGACAGGGTGGGGGCAGGGAGACCCAGTACTTC. Translation gives CASSLRQGGGRETQYF. V usage is TRBV7-6 and J usage is TRBJ2-5; 7 nucleotides agree with TRBD1. The V and J ends lost 2 bases and 5 bases, in that order; junction bases with no gene match: 11. The germline CDR1 and CDR2 sequences are SGHVS and FNYEAQ. This CDR3 has 16 residues.

The chain combines TRBV27 with TRBJ1-5, with D possibly matching TRBD1 (5 bases). This CDR3 contains 12 residues. The germline CDR1 and CDR2 sequences are MNHEY and SMNVEV (reference sequence). Trimming took off 10 bases at V and 4 bases at J, with 11 bases between the two ends. The CDR3 DNA sequence: TGTGCCACGGGGCGGGGAAATCAGCCCCAGCATTTT. Amino acids: CATGRGNQPQHF.

This chain links TRBV12-3 or TRBV12-4 with TRBJ1-3, with D uncertain. The CDR3 has 16 amino acids. Between the trimmed V and J ends, which lost 7 bases and 0 bases, there was a span of 16 bases. The CDR3 spells CASTLDAIPSGNTIYF. DNA for the CDR3: TGTGCCAGCACCCTCGATGCCATTCCCTCTGGAAACACCATATATTTT.

This clonotype was seen a handful of times. V usage is TRBV6-5 and J usage is TRBJ2-3; possible D gene TRBD1, 7 bases. Trimming took 8 bases from V and 2 from J, leaving 11 bases between them. This CDR3 region has 13 residues. The germline V gene has CDR1 MNHEY and CDR2 SVGAGI. CDR3 sequence: CASRGTATDTQYF. CDR3 nucleotide sequence: TGTGCCAGCCGGGGGACAGCCACAGATACGCAGTATTTT.

The V and J genes are TRBV7-9 and TRBJ1-2, with D maybe TRBD1 (5 bases). This CDR3 region has 16 residues. V was cut by 4 bases and J by 8 bases, with 23 bases left in between. Germline values: CDR1 SEHNR, CDR2 FQNEAQ (reference sequence). CDR3 coding DNA: TGTGCCAGCAGCTCTAGCAACGTCGTTAGGGGTAACGGCTACACCTTC. Translated, it gives CASSSSNVVRGNGYTF.

This clonotype was picked up many times. The chain couples TRBV3-1 to TRBJ1-2; D possibly corresponds to TRBD1 (5 bases). V was trimmed by 7 bases and J by 3 bases, leaving 18 bases between them. CDR3 length: 15 residues. Germline V gene lookup returns CDR1 LGHDT and CDR2 YNNKEL (reference sequence). CDR3 DNA: TGTGCCAGCACCCAGGGTAGGGCGGTTGACTATGGCTACACCTTC. Residues: CASTQGRAVDYGYTF.

V usage is TRBV18 and J usage is TRBJ2-2; D is perhaps TRBD2 (6 bases). This CDR3 comprises 13 residues. Germline V CDR1 and CDR2: KGHSH, LQKENI. The V end was cut by 5 bases, the J end by 9 bases, with 13 bases between. The CDR3 DNA follows: TGTGCCAGCTCAGGCACTAGCAACCGGGAGCTGTTTTTT. Protein sequence: CASSGTSNRELFF.

This clonotype was picked up many times. The chain has TRBV6-2 or TRBV6-3 and TRBJ2-2; 8 bases fit TRBD1. J gave up 3 bases and V 5 bases, and 17 bases lay outside the gene matches. The germline V gene has CDR1 MNHEY and CDR2 SVGEGT. This CDR3 comprises 19 residues. DNA of the CDR3: TGTGCCAGCAGTGCGCCGGGACAGGCGCCCCGAAGGTACACCGGGGAGCTGTTTTTT. Translation: CASSAPGQAPRRYTGELFF.

This clonotype was picked up a small number of times. This chain uses TRBV18 with TRBJ2-3; 12 nucleotides agree with TRBD2. Germline V gene sequence: CDR1 KGHSH, CDR2 LQKENI. Losses at the gene ends were 6 bases for V and 2 bases for J; bases not matched to a gene: 6. This CDR3 is built from 16 residues. The CDR3 nucleotides read TGTGCCAGCTCGGATACTAGCGGGGGGATCACAGATACGCAGTATTTT. This sequence encodes CASSDTSGGITDTQYF.